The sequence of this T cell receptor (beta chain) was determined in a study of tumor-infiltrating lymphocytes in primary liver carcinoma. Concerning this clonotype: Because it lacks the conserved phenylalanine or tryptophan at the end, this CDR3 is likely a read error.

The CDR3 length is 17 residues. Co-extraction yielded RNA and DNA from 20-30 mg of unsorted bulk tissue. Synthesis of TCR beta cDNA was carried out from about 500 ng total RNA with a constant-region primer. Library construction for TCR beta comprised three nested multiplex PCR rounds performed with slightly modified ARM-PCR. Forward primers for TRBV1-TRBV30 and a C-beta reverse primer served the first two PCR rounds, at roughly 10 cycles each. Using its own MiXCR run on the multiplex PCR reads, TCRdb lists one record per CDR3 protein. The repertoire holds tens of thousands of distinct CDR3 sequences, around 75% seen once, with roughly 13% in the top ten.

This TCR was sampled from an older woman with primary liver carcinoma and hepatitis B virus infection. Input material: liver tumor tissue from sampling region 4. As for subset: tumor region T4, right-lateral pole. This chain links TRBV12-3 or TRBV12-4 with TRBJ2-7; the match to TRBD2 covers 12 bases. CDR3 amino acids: CSSSLVASGRDSYEQYL. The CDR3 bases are TGTTCCAGCAGTTTGGTCGCTAGCGGGAGGGACTCCTACGAGCAGTACCTC.